These 6 T cell receptor beta chains originate from one sample sequenced in a study of T cells in Graves' hyperthyroidism and ophthalmopathy. TCR beta CDR3 regions were amplified from RNA transcripts. Carried out on the TCR CDR3, a first-round RT-PCR used the HTBI primer set. One entry per CDR3 protein results from TCRdb running MiXCR on the multiplex PCR reads. The repertoire holds a few hundred thousand distinct CDR3 sequences, 40% to 55% seen once, with roughly 7.7% in the top ten. The sequenced material came from peripheral blood or thyroid tissue (not recorded which). These TCRs come from a woman under 30 with Graves' hyperthyroidism.

Note on this clonotype: A much larger clone differs by one base, so this may be a read error. This sequence joins TRBV24-1 and TRBJ2-3; TRBD1 aligns across 8 bases. The CDR3 length is 14 residues. Germline V gene data show CDR1 as KGHDR and CDR2 as SFDVKD. The V and J ends lost 3 bases and 4 bases, in that order; junction bases with no gene match: 2. CDR3 region: CATSDTTGADTQYF. The CDR3 DNA follows: TGTGCCACCAGTGATACGACAGGGGCAGATACGCAGTATTTT.

In this sample, this clonotype turned up many times. The gene calls are TRBV20-1 and TRBJ2-7, with D possibly called TRBD1 or TRBD2 (6 bases each). CDR1 DFQATT and CDR2 SNEGSKA come from the germline V gene (reference sequence). This CDR3 spans 14 amino acids. Between the trimmed V and J ends, which lost 3 bases and 3 bases, there was a span of 15 bases. The CDR3 protein is CSASLQGGVYEQYF. DNA of the CDR3: TGCAGTGCTAGCTTACAGGGCGGGGTCTACGAGCAGTACTTC.

This clonotype came up many times. The chain couples TRBV7-9 to TRBJ1-6; tentatively, D is TRBD1 (6 bases). Germline V gives CDR1 SEHNR, CDR2 FQNEAQ (reference sequence). V was shortened by 6 bases and J by 7 bases, with 13 bases between the two germline ends. The CDR3 has 14 residues. CDR3 amino acids: CASSSGTTNSPLHF. The DNA for the CDR3 is TGTGCCAGCAGTTCCGGGACAACAAATTCACCCCTCCACTTT.

The rearrangement joins TRBV29-1 to TRBJ2-7; 8 bases fit TRBD1. The CDR3 spans 15 residues. J was trimmed by 0 bases and V by 6 bases; bases with no gene match: 10. Per germline, CDR1 SQVTM and CDR2 ANQGSEA. Here the CDR3 reads CSVDTGTGSSYEQYF. The CDR3 DNA reads TGCAGCGTCGACACCGGGACAGGTAGCTCCTACGAGCAGTACTTC.

The V gene is TRBV29-1, the J gene TRBJ2-7; 8 bases map to TRBD2. Germline CDR1 reads SQVTM; CDR2 reads ANQGSEA. The CDR3 totals 16 residues. With V trimmed by 5 bases and J by 4 bases, 16 bases remained unmatched. The CDR3 here is CSVSGGGRSPSYEQYF. CDR3 sequence (DNA): TGCAGCGTTAGTGGTGGCGGGAGGTCACCCTCTTACGAGCAGTACTTC.

Many counts were recorded for this clonotype. J is TRBJ1-6 and V is TRBV14; D is undetermined. From germline, CDR1 is SGHDN and CDR2 FVKESK. This CDR3 contains 13 residues. Trimming left V 1 base short and J 10 bases short, with 8 bases between. Here the CDR3 reads CASSQAGGSPLHF. CDR3 coding DNA: TGTGCCAGCAGCCAAGCGGGCGGATCACCCCTCCACTTT. The entire variable domain, with the rest obtained from reference TRBV14 and TRBJ1-6, is as follows: EAGVTQFPSHSVIEKGQTVTLRCDPISGHDNLYWYRRVMGKEIKFLLHFVKESKQDESGMPNNRFLAERTGGTYSTLKVQPAELEDSGVYFCASSQAGGSPLHFGNGTRLTVT.